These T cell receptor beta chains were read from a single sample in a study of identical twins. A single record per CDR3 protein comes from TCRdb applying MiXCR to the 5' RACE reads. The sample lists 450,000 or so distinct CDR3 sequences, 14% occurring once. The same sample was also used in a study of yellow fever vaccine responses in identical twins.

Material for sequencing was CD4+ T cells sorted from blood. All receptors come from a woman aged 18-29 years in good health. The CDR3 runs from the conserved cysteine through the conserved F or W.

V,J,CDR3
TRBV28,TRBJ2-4,CASGIAKNIQYF
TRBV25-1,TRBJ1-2,CASSGEIYGYTF
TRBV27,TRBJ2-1,CASRIAGTGGSNEQFF
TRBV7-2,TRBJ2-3,CASSGLAKDTQYF
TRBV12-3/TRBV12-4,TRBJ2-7,CASSSSRDRVEQYF
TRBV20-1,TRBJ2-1,CSARSGSYYNEQFF
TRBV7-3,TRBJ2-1,CASSKLQPGVANEQFF
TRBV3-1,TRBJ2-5,CASSAGQQLTSETQYF
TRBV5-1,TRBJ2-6,CASRPTGYSGANVLTF
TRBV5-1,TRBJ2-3,CASSLVRLALGTDTQYF
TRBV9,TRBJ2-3,CASSVTNAFGTDTQYF
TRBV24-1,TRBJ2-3,CATSELAGGPGDTQYF
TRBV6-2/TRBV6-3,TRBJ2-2,CASRTSGRGTGELFF
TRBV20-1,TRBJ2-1,CSATTDSYNEQFF
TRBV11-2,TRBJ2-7,CASSLAGRPYEQYF
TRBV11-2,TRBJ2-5,CASSFNAGGVEETQYF
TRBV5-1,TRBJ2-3,CASSQIAGGVPDTQYF
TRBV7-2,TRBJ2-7,CASSNRLAGDIDEQYF
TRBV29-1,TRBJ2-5,CSFYRGAAGGYETQYF
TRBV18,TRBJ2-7,CASSPFGGKNEQYF
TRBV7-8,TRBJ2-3,CASSLLPFGTDTQYF
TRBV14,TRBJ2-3,CASSPIAGGITDTQYF
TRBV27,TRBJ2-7,CASSDRGSEQYF
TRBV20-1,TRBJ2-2,CSAEGQGRNTGELFF
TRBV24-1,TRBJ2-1,CATSDLGTSGGNEQFF
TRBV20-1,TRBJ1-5,CSAGDRNQPQHF
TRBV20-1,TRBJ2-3,CSARYLAGVRGDTQYF
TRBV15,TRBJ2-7,CATSTEPNYEQYF
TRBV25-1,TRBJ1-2,CASSESGLGYTF
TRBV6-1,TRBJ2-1,CASSTSYNEQFF
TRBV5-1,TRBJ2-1,CASSLAPGKGFNEQFF
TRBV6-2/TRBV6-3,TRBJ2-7,CASRPLAGKIEQYF
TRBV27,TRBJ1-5,CASSAGQGEPPYSNQPQHF
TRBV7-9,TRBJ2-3,CASSSSRGGTDTQYF
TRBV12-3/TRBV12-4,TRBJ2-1,CASSSAGGVNEQFF
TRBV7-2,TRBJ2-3,CASSLGLAGAGRDTQYF
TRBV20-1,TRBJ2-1,CSARLRGPGILNEQFF
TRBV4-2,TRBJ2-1,CASSQEFNEQFF
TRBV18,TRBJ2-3,CASSPQGGTTDTQYF